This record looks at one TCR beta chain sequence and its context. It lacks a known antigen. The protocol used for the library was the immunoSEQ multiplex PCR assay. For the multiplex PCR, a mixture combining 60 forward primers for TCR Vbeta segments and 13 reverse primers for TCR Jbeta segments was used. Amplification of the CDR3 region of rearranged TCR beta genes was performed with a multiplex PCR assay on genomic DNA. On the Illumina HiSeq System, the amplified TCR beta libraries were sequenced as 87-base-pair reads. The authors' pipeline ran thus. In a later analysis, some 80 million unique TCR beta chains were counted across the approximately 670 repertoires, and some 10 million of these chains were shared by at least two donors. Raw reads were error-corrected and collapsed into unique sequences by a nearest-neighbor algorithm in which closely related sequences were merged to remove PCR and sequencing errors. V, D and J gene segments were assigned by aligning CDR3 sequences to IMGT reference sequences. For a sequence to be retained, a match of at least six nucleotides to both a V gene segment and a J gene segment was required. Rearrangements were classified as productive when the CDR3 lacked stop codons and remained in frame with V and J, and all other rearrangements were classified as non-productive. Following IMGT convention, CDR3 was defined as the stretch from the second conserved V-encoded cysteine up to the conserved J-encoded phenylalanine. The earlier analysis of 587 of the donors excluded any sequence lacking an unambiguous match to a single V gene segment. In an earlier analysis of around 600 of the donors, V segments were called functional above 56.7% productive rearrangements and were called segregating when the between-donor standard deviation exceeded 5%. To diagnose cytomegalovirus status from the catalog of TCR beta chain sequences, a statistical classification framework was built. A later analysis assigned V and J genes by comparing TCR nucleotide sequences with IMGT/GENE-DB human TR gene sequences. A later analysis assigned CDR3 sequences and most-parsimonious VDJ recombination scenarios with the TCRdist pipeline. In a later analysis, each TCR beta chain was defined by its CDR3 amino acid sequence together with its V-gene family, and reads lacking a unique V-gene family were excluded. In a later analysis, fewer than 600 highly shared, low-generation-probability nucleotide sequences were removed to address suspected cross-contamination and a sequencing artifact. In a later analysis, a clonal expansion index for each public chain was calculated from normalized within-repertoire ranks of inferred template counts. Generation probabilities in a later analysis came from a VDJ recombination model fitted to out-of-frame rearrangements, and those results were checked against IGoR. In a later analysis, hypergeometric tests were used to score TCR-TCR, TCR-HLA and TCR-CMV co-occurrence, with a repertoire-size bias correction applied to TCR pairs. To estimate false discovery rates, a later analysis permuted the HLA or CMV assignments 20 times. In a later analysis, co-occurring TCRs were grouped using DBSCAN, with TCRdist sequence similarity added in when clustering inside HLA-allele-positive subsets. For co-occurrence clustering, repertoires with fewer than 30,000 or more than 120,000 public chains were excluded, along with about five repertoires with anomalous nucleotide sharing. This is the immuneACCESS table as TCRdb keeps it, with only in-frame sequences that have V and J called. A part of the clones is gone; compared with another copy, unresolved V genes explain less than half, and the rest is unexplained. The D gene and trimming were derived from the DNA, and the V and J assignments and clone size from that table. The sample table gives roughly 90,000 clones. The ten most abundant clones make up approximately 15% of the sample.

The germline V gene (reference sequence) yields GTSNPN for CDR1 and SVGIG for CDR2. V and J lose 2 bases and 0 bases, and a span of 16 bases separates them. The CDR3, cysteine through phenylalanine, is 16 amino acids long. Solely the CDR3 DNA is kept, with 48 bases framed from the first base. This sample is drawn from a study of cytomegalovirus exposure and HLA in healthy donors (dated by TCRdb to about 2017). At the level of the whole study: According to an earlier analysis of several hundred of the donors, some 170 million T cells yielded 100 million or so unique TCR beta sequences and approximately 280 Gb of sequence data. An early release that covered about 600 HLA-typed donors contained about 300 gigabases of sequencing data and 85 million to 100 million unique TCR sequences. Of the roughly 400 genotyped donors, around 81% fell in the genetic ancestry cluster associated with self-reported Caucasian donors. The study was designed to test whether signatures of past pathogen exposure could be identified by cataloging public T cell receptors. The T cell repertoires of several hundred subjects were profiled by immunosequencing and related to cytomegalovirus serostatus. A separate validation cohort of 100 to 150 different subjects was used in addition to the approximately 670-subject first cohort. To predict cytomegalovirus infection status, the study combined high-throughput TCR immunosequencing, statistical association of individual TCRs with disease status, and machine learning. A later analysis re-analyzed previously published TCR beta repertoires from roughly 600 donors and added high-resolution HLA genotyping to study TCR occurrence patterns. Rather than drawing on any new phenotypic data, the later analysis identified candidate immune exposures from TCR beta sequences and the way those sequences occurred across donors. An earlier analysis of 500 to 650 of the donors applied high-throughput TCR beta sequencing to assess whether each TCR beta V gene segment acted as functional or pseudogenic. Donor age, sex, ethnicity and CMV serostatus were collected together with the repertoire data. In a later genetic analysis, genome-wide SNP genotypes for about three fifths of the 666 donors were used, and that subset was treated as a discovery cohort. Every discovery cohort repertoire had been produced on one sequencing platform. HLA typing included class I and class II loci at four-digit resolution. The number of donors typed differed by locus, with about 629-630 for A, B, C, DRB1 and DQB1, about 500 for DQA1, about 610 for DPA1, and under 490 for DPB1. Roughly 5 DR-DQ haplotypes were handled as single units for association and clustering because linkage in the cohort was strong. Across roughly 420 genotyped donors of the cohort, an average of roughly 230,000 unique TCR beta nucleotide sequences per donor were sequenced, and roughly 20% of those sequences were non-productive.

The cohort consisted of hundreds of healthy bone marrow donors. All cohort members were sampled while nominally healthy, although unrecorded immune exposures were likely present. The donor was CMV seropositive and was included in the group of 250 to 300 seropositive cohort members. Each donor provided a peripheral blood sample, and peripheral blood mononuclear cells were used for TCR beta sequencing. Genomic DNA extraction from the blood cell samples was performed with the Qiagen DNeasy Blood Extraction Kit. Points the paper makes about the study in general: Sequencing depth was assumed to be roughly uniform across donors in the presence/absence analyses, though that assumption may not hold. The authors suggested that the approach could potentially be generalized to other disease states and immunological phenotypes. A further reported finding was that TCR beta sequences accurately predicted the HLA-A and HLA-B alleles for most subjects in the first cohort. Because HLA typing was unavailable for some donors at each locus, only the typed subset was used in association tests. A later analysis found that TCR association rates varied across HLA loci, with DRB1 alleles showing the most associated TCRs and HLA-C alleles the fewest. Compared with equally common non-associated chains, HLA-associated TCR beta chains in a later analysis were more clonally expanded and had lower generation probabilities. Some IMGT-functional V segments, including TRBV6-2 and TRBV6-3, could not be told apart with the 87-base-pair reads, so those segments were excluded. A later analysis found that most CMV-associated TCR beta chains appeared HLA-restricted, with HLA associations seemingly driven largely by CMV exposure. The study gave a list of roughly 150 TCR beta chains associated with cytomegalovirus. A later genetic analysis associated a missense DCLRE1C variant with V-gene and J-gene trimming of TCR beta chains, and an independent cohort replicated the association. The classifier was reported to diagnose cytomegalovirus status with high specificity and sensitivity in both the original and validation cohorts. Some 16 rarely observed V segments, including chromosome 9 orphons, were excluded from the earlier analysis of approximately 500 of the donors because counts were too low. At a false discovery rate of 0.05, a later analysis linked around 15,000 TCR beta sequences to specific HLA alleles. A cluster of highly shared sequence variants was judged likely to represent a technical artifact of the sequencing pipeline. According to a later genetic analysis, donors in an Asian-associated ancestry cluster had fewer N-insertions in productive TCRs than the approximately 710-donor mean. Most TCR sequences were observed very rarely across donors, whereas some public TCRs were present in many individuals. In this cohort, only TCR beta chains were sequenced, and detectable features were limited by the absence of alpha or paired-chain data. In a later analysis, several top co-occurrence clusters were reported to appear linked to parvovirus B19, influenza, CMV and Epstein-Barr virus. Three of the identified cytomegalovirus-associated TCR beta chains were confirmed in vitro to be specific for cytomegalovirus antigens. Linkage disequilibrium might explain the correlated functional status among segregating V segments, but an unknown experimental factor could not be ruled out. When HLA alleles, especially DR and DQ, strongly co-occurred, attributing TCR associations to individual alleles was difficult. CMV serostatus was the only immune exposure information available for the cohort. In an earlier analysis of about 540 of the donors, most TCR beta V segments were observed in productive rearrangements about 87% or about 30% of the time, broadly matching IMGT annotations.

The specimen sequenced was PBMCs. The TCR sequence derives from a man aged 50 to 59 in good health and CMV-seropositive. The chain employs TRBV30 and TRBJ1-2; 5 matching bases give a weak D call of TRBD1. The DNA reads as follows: TGTGCCTGGAGTCAAGGTTGGACACCCGCTAACTATGGCTACACCTTC. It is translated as CAWSQGWTPANYGYTF.